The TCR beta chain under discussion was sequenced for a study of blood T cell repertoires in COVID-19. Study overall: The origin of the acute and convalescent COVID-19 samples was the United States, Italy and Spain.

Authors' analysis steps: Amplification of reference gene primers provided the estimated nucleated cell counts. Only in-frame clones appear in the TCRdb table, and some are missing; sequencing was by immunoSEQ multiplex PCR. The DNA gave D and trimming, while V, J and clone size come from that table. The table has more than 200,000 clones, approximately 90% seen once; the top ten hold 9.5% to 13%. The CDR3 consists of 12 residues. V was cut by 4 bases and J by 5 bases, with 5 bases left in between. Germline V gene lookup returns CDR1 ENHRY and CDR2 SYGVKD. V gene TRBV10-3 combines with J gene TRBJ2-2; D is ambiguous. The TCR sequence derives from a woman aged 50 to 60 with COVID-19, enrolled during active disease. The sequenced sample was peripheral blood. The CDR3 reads CAISGATGELFF. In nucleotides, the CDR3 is TGTGCCATCAGTGGAGCTACCGGGGAGCTGTTTTTT.